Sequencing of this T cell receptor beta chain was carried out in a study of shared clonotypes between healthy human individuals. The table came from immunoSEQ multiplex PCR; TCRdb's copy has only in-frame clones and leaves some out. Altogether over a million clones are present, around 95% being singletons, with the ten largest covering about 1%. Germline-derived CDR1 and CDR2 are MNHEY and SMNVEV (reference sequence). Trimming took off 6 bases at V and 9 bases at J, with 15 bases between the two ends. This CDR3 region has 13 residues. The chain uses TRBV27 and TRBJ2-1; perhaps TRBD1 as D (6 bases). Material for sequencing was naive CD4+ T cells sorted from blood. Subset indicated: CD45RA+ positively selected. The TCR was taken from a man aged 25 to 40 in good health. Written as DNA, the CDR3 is TGTGCCAGCAGGGCCGGGACATTGGGTGAGCAGTTCTTC. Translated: CASRAGTLGEQFF.